This paragraph reports one T cell receptor beta chain. J was trimmed by 6 bases and V by 4 bases; bases with no gene match: 12. Germline V gene data show CDR1 as SGHVS and CDR2 as FNYEAQ. The CDR3 spans 16 residues. This record belongs to a study of blood T cell repertoires in COVID-19. Original processing methods: Scientists estimated how many nucleated cells there were by amplifying reference gene primers. Produced via immunoSEQ multiplex PCR; TCRdb's table is partial and in-frame only. The V and J calls and clone size are taken from that table; D and trimming were inferred from the DNA. The sample consists of roughly 100,000 clones, almost 80% of them appearing once.

The V and J genes are TRBV7-6 and TRBJ2-3; 8 bases line up with TRBD1. The sequencing sample was made of peripheral blood. The clonotype originates from a man aged 60 to 69 with active or convalescent COVID-19. CDR3 nucleotides: TGTGCCAGCAGCTCCTACGGACAGGGAAAGAGTGATACGCAGTATTTT. Translating it yields CASSSYGQGKSDTQYF.